The subject of this entry is one T cell receptor beta chain. This record belongs to a study of cytomegalovirus exposure and HLA in healthy donors. It was with 60 Vbeta and 13 Jbeta primers that the PCR ran. Only in-frame clones appear in the TCRdb table, and some are missing; sequencing was by immunoSEQ multiplex PCR. The sample holds some 150,000 clones. The germline V gene encodes CDR1 MNHEY and CDR2 SMNVEV (reference sequence). Trimming stripped 8 bases from V and 5 bases from J, with 15 bases between. CDR3 size: 13 residues. The chain links TRBV27 to TRBJ2-5; TRBD2 is a possible D gene (5 bases). The sequenced material came from PBMCs. The TCR sequence derives from a woman in her late teens or twenties in good health and CMV-seropositive. The CDR3 bases are TGTGCCAGCGCCCGGCCGGGGTTCGAGACCCAGTACTTC. Protein: CASARPGFETQYF.